Listed below are T cell receptor beta chains from one sample, sequenced in a study of control samples from healthy donors and cancer patients. The repertoire was sequenced with immunoSEQ multiplex PCR; TCRdb's copy has only in-frame clones and lacks some. The data show about 100,000 clones, roughly 87% seen once. The specimen sequenced was blood. These receptors all come from a woman between 50 and 59 years old in good health. The CDR3 runs from the conserved cysteine through the conserved F or W. D genes are given only for firm matches. Size is stated for part of the rows, as once, few or many counts, or as a class when the clone is expanded.

TRBJ2-7	NA	TRBV9	NA	CASSVDVDSSYEQYF	TGTGCCAGCAGCGTAGATGTAGATAGCTCCTACGAGCAGTACTTC
TRBJ2-1	NA	TRBV19	TRBD2	CASSRAGGPSNEQFF	TGTGCCAGTAGTAGGGCGGGAGGCCCTTCCAATGAGCAGTTCTTC
TRBJ2-5	NA	TRBV6-2/TRBV6-3	NA	CASSYLRGQIQETQYF	TGTGCCAGCAGTTATCTCCGGGGCCAAATCCAAGAGACCCAGTACTTC
TRBJ1-1	NA	TRBV5-6	TRBD1	CASLQGVMNTEAFF	TGTGCCAGTCTACAGGGGGTTATGAACACTGAAGCTTTCTTT
TRBJ1-2	NA	TRBV15	NA	CATEPPVGGYTF	TGTGCCACCGAACCGCCCGTCGGAGGCTACACCTTC
TRBJ2-2	once	TRBV2	TRBD2	CASSRLAGDTGELFF	TGTGCCAGCAGTCGACTAGCGGGGGACACCGGGGAGCTGTTTTTT
TRBJ2-2	NA	TRBV7-2	NA	CASSLAGGELFF	TGTGCCAGCAGCTTAGCTGGCGGGGAGCTGTTTTTT
TRBJ2-2	NA	TRBV19	NA	CASSFTGELFF	TGTGCCAGTAGTTTCACCGGGGAGCTGTTTTTT
TRBJ2-1	NA	TRBV29-1	TRBD2	CSVAGGAVNEQFF	TGCAGCGTAGCGGGAGGGGCTGTCAATGAGCAGTTCTTC
TRBJ2-1	NA	TRBV12-5	NA	CASADRSSYNEQFF	TGTGCTAGTGCCGACCGGAGCTCCTACAATGAGCAGTTCTTC
TRBJ2-7	NA	TRBV21-1	NA	CASSPRRPGPEQYF	TGTGCCAGCAGCCCCCGGAGGCCCGGGCCCGAGCAGTACTTC
TRBJ2-7	NA	TRBV7-9	TRBD1	CASSPTGKENEQYF	TGTGCCAGCAGCCCGACAGGGAAGGAGAACGAGCAGTACTTC
TRBJ1-1	NA	TRBV21-1	NA	CASGFGGGWGLGLILNTEAFF	TGTGCCAGCGGATTTGGAGGGGGTTGGGGCCTGGGCTTAATCTTGAACACTGAAGCTTTCTTT
TRBJ2-5	NA	TRBV10-1	NA	CASSSDRRRFQETQYF	TGCGCCAGCAGTTCAGATCGGCGGCGATTCCAAGAGACCCAGTACTTC
TRBJ2-1	NA	TRBV19	NA	CASSKQETSYNEQFF	TGTGCCAGTAGTAAACAGGAGACTTCCTACAATGAGCAGTTCTTC
TRBJ2-1	NA	TRBV18	TRBD2	CASSPLLSGGDNEQFF	TGTGCCAGCTCACCACTCCTGAGCGGGGGAGACAATGAGCAGTTCTTC
TRBJ1-5	NA	TRBV10-3	NA	CAISEFARSGEPQHF	TGTGCCATCAGTGAGTTCGCTCGGTCGGGGGAGCCCCAGCATTTT